This TCR beta chain is drawn from a study of blood T cells in healthy people across ages. At the level of the study: About one barcoded beta molecule was captured per two T cells (by template switching).

Concerning this clonotype itself: A much bigger clone sits one base away, suggesting this may be a read error.

A second PCR, run for about 7 to 11 cycles, used a sample-barcoded 5' primer plus a J-beta primer mix. Using its own MiXCR run on the 5' RACE reads, TCRdb lists one record per CDR3 protein. The table includes roughly 1.6 million distinct CDR3 sequences, about 35% detected once. This CDR3 is 15 amino acids long. J lost 2 bases, V lost 4 bases, and 8 bases had no gene match. Germline V gene sequence: CDR1 SGHRS, CDR2 YFSETQ. This sequence originates from a woman aged 30 to 39 in good health. Sequencing was carried out using blood. The chain employs TRBV5-1 and TRBJ2-7; 8 positions agree with TRBD2. The chain's CDR3 is CASSQRAGVAYEQYF. The CDR3 nucleotides read TGCGCCAGCAGCCAACGAGCGGGAGTCGCCTACGAGCAGTACTTC.